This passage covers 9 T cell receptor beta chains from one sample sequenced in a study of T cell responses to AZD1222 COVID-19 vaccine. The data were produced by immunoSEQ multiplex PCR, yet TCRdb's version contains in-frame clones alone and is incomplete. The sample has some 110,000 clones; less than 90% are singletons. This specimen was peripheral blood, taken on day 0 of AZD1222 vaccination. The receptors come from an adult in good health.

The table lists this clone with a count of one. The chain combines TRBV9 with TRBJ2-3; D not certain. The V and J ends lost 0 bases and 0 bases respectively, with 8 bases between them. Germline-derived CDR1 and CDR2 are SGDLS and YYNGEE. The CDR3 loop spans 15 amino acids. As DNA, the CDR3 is TGTGCCAGCAGCGTAGTCGGGTATAGCACAGATACGCAGTATTTT. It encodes CASSVVGYSTDTQYF.

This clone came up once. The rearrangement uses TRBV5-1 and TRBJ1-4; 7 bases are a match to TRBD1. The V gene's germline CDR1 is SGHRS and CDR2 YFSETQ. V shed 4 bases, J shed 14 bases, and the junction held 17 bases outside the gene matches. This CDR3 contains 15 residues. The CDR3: CASSRSGTAEKELFF. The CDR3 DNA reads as TGCGCCAGCAGCCGTTCCGGGACAGCTGAAAAAGAGCTGTTTTTT. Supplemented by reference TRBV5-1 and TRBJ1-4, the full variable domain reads KAGVTQTPRYLIKTRGQQVTLSCSPISGHRSVSWYQQTPGQGLQFLFEYFSETQRNKGNFPGRFSGRQFSNSRSEMNVSTLELGDSALYLCASSRSGTAEKELFFGSGTQLSVL.

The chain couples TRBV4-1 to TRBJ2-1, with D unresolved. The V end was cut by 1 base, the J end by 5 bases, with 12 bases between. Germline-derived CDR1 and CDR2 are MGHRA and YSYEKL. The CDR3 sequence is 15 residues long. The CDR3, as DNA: TGCGCCAGCAGCCAAGCCCCGGACCCTGACAATGAGCAGTTCTTC. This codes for CASSQAPDPDNEQFF.

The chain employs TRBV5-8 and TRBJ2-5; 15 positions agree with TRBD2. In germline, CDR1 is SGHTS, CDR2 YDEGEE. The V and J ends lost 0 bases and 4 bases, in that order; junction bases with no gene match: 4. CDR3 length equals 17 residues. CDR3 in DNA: TGTGCCAGCAGCTTGGGGACTAGCGGGGGGGCCGGAGAGACCCAGTACTTC. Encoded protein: CASSLGTSGGAGETQYF.

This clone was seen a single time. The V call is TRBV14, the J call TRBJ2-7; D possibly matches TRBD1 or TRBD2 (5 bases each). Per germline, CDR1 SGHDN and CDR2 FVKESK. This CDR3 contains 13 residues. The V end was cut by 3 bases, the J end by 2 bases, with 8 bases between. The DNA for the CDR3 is TGTGCCAGCAGCCATGGGGGAACCTACGAGCAGTACTTC. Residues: CASSHGGTYEQYF.

The CDR3 sequence is CASSFSRPDSPLHF. The CDR3 DNA reads TGCGCCAGCAGCTTTTCCCGACCGGATTCACCCCTCCACTTT. The chain combines TRBV5-1 with TRBJ1-6; the D is unclear. Germline V gives CDR1 SGHRS, CDR2 YFSETQ. Trimming took 2 bases from V and 8 from J, leaving 11 bases between them. The CDR3 totals 14 residues.

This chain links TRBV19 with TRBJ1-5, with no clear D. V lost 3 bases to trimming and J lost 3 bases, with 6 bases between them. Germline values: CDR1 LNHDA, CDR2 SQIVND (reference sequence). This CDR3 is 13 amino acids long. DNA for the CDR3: TGTGCCAGTAGTATTCAGGCCAATCAGCCCCAGCATTTT. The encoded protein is CASSIQANQPQHF.

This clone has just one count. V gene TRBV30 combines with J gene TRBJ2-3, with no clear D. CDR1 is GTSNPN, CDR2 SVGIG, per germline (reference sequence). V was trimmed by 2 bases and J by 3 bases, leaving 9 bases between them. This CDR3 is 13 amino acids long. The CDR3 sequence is CAWSLLTTDTQYF. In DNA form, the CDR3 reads TGTGCCTGGAGTCTTTTGACGACAGATACGCAGTATTTT.

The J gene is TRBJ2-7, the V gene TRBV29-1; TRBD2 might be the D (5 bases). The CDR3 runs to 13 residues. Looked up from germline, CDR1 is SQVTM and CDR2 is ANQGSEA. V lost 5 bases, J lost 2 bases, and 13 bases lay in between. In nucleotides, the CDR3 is TGCAGCGTTCGGAGCGGCAGGACCTACGAGCAGTACTTC. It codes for CSVRSGRTYEQYF.